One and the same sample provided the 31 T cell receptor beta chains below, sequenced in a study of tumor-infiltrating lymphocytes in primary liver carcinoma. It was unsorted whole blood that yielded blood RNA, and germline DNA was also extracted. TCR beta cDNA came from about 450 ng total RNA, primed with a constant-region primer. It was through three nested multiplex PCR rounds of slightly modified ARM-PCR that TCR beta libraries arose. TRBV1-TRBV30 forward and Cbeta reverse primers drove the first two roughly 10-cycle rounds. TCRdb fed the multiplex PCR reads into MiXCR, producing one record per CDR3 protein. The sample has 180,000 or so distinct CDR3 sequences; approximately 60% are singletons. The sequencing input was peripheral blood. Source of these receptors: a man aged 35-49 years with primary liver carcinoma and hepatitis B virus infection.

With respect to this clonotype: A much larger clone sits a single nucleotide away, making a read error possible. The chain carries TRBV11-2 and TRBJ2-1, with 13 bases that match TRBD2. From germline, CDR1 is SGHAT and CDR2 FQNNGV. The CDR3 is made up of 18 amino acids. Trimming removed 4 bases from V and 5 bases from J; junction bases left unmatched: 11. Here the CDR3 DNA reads TGTGCCAGCAGCTCAGTTCGATGGGGGACTAGCGGGAACAATGAGCAGTTCTTC. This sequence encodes CASSSVRWGTSGNNEQFF. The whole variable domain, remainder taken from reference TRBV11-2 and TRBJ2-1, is EAGVAQSPRYKIIEKRQSVAFWCNPISGHATLYWYQQILGQGPKLLIQFQNNGVVDDSQLPKDRFSAERLKGVDSTLKIQPAKLEDSAVYLCASSSVRWGTSGNNEQFFGPGTRLTVL.

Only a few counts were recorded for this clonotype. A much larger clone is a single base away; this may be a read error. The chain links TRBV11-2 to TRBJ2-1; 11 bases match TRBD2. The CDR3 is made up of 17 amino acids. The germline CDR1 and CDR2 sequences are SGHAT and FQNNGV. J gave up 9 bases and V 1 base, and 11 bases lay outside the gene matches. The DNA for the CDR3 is TGTGCCAGCAGCTTAGGCACACTAGCGGGAGCCGTAGGTGAGCAGTTCTTC. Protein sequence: CASSLGTLAGAVGEQFF. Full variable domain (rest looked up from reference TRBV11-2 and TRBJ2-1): EAGVAQSPRYKIIEKRQSVAFWCNPISGHATLYWYQQILGQGPKLLIQFQNNGVVDDSQLPKDRFSAERLKGVDSTLKIQPAKLEDSAVYLCASSLGTLAGAVGEQFFGPGTRLTVL.

This CDR3 reads CASSLVRGSVDEQFF. The CDR3 region has the DNA TGTGCCAGCAGCTTAGTTAGAGGGTCGGTGGATGAGCAGTTCTTC. The J gene is TRBJ2-1, the V gene TRBV11-3, with D tentatively TRBD2 (5 bases). Trimming left V 1 base short and J 8 bases short, with 15 bases between. Germline V gives CDR1 SGHNT, CDR2 YENEEA. This CDR3 region has 15 residues.

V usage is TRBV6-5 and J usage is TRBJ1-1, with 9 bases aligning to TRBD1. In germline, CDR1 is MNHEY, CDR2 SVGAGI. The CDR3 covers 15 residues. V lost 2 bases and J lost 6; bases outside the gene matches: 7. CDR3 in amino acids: CASSYRQGGVAEAFF. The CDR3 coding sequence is TGTGCCAGCAGTTACCGACAGGGGGGAGTGGCTGAAGCTTTCTTT.

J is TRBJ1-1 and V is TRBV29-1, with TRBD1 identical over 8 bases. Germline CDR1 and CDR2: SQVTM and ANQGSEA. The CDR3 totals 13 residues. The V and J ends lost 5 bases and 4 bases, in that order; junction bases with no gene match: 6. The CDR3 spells CSVQDRDSTEAFF. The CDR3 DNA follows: TGCAGCGTTCAGGACAGGGACTCCACTGAAGCTTTCTTT.

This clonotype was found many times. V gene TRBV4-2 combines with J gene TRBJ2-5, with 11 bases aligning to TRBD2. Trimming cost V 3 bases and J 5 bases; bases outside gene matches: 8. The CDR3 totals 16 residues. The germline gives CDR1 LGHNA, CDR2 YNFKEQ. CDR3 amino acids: CASSHRLAGTGETQYF. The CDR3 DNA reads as TGTGCCAGCAGCCACAGACTAGCGGGGACCGGTGAGACCCAGTACTTC.

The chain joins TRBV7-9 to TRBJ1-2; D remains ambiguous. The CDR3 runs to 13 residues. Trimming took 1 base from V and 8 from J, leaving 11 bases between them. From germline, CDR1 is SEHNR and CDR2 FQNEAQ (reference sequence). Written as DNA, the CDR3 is TGTGCCAGCAGCTTAGAACAGTCTCGGGGCTACACCTTC. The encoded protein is CASSLEQSRGYTF. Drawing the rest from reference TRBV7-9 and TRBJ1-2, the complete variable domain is DTGVSQNPRHKITKRGQNVTFRCDPISEHNRLYWYRQTLGQGPEFLTYFQNEAQLEKSRLLSDRFSAERPKGSFSTLEIQRTEQGDSAMYLCASSLEQSRGYTFGSGTRLTVV.

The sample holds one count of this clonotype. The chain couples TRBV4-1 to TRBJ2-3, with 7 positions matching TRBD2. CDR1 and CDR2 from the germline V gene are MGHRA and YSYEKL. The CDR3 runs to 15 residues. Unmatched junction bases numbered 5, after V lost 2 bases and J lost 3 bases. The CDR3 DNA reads TGCGCCAGCAGCCAAACTAGCGAGAGTACAGATACGCAGTATTTT. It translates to CASSQTSESTDTQYF.

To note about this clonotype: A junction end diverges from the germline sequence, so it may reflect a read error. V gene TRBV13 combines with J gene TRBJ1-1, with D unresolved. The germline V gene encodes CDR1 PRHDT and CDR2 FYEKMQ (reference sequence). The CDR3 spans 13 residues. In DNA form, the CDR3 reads TGTGCCAGCAACTTAACGCAGAACACTGAAGCTTTCTTC. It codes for CASNLTQNTEAFF.

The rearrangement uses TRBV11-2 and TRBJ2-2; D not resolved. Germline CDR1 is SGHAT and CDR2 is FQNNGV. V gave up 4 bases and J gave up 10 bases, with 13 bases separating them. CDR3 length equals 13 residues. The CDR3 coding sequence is TGTGCCAGCAGCTCCCGACCCATGGAGGAGCTGTTTTTT. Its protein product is CASSSRPMEELFF.

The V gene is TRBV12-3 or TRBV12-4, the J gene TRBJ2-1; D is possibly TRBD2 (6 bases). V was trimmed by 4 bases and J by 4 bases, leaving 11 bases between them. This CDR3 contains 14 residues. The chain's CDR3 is CASSSAGTYNEQFF. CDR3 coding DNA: TGTGCCAGCAGTTCAGCCGGGACTTACAATGAGCAGTTCTTC.

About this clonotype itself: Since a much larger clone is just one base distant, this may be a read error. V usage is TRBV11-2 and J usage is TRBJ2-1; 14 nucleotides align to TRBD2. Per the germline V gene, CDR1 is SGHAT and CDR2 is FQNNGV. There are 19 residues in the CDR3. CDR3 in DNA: TGCGCCAGCAGCGAAAAGGGACTAGCGGGAGCTAGGGCCCTCAATGAGCAGTTCTTC. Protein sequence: CASSEKGLAGARALNEQFF.

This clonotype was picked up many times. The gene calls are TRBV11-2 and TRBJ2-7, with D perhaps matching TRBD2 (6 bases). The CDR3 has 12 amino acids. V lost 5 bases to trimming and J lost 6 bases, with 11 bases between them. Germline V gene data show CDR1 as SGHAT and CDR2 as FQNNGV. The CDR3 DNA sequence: TGTGCCAGCAGCGCTGGAGGGAGCGAGCAGTACTTC. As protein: CASSAGGSEQYF.

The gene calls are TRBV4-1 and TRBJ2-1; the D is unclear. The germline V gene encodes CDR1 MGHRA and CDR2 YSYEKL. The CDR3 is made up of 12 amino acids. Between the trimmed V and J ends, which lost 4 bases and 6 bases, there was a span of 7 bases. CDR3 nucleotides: TGCGCCAGCAGCCCGCCGGGCAATGAGCAGTTCTTC. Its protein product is CASSPPGNEQFF.

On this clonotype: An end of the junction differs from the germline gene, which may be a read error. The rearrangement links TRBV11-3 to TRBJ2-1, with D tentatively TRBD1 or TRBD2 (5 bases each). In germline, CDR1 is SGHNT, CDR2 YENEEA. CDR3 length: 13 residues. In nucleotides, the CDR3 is TGTGCAAGCAGCGGAAAGGGGAACAGTGAGCAGTTCTTC. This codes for CASSGKGNSEQFF. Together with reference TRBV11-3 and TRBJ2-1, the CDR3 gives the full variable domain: EAGVVQSPRYKIIEKKQPVAFWCNPISGHNTLYWYLQNLGQGPELLIRYENEEAVDDSQLPKDRFSAERLKGVDSTLKIQPAELGDSAVYLCASSGKGNSEQFFGPGTRLTVL.

CDR3 residues: CASSLKGAYSPLHF. CDR3 in DNA: TGTGCCAGCAGCTTAAAGGGGGCGTATTCACCCCTCCACTTT. The rearrangement joins TRBV11-2 to TRBJ1-6; 7 bases align to TRBD1. Germline-derived CDR1 and CDR2 are SGHAT and FQNNGV. V trimming: 2 bases; J trimming: 8 bases; junction bases outside the gene matches: 3. The CDR3 extends over 14 amino acids.

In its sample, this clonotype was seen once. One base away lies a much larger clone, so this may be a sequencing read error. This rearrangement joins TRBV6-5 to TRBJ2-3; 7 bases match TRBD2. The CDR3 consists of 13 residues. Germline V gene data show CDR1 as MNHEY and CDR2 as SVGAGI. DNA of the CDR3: TGTGACAGCAGTTACGGATCTAGCGGTACGCAGTATTTT. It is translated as CDSSYGSSGTQYF.

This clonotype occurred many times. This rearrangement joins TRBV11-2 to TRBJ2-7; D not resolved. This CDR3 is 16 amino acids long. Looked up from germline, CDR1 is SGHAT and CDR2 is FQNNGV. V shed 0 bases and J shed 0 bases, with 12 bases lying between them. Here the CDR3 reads CASSLDLPGTSYEQYF. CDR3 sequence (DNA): TGTGCCAGCAGCTTAGACCTCCCCGGAACCTCCTACGAGCAGTACTTC.

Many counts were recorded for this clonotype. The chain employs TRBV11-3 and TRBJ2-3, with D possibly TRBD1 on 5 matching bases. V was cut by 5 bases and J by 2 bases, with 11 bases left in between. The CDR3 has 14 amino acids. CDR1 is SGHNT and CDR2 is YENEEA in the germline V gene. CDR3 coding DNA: TGTGCCAGCAGCGTGACAGCTTCCACAGATACGCAGTATTTT. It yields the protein CASSVTASTDTQYF.

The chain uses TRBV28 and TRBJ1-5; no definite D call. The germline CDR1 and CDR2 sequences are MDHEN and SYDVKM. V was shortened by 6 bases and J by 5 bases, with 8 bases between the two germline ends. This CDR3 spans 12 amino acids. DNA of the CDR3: TGTGCCAGCAGGCCGGGCCATCAGCCCCAGCATTTT. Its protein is CASRPGHQPQHF.

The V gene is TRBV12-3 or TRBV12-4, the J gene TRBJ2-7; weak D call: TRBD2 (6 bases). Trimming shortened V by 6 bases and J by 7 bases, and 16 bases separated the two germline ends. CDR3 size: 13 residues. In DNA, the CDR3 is TGTGCCAGCAGCCTCGAGAACCGGGGGGAGCAGTACTTC. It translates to CASSLENRGEQYF.

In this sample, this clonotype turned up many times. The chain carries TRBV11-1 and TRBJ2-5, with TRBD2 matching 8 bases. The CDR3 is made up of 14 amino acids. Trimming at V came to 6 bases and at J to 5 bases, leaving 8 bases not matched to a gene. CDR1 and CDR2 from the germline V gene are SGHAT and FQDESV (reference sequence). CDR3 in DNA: TGTGCCAGCAGTTTCGGGACTAGGGGTGAGACCCAGTACTTC. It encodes CASSFGTRGETQYF.

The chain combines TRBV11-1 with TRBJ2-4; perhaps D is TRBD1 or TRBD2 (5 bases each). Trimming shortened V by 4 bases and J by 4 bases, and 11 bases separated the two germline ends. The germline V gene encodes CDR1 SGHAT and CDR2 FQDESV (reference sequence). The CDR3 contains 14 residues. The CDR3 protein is CASSSGRSKNIQYF. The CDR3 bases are TGTGCCAGCAGCTCGGGACGAAGTAAAAACATTCAGTACTTC.

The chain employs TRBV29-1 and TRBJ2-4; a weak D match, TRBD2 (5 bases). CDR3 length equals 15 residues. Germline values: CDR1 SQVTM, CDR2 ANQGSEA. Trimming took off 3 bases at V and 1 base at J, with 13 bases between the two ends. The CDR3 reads CSVDSGEWAKNIQYF. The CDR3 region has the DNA TGCAGCGTTGACTCCGGGGAGTGGGCCAAAAACATTCAGTACTTC.

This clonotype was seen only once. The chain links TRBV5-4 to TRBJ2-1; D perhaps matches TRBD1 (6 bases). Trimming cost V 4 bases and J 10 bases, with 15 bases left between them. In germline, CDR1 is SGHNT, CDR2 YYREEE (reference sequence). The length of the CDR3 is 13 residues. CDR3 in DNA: TGTGCCAGCAGCGACGGGCAGGGGCTGGAGCAGTTCTTC. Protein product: CASSDGQGLEQFF.

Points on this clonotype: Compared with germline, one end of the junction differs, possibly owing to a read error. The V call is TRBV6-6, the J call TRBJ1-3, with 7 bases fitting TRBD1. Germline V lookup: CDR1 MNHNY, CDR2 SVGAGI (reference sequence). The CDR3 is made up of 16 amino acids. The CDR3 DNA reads TGTGCCGGCAGTTATCTCGGGACAGCCTCTGGAAACACCATATATTTT. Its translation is CAGSYLGTASGNTIYF.

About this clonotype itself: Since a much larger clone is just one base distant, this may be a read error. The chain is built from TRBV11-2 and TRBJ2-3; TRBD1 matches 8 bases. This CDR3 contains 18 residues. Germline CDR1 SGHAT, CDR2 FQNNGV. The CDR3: CASSLLIRDRSFTYTQYF. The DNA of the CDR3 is TGTGCCAGCAGCTTACTTATCCGGGACAGGTCTTTCACATATACGCAGTATTTT. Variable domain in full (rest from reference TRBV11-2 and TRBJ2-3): EAGVAQSPRYKIIEKRQSVAFWCNPISGHATLYWYQQILGQGPKLLIQFQNNGVVDDSQLPKDRFSAERLKGVDSTLKIQPAKLEDSAVYLCASSLLIRDRSFTYTQYFGPGTRLTVL.

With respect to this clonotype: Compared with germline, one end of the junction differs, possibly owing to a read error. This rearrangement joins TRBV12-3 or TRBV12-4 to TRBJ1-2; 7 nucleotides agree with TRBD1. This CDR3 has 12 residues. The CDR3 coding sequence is TGTGCCAGCAGCGGACAGGACTATGGCCACACCTTC. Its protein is CASSGQDYGHTF.

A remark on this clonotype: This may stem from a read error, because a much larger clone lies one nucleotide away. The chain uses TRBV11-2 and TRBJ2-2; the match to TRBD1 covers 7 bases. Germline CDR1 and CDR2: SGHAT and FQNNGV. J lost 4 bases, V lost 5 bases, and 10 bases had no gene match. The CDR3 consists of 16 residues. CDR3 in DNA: TGTGCCAGCAGCATTGGCCGAGCAGGGGGCACCGGGGAGCTGTTTTTT. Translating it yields CASSIGRAGGTGELFF.

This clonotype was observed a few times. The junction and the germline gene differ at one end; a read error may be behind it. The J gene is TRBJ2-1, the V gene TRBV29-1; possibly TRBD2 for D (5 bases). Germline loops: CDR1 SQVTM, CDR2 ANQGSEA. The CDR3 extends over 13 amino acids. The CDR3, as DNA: TGTCTGACCCGGGATACCGCCTACAATGAGCAGTTCTTC. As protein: CLTRDTAYNEQFF.

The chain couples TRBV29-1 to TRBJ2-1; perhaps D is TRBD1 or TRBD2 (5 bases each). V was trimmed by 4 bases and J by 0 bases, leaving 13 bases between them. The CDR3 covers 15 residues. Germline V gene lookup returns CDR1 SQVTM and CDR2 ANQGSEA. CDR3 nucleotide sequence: TGCAGCGTTGTAGGGACCTCGATCTCCTACAATGAGCAGTTCTTC. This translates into CSVVGTSISYNEQFF.